The clone carrying this T cell receptor beta chain occurred a few times. The antigen is undetermined. In building TCR beta libraries, iRepertoire HTBI primers were used together with Arm-PCR of CDR3 regions. TCRdb analysed the multiplex PCR reads with MiXCR anew, one entry per CDR3 protein. The sample holds roughly 380,000 distinct CDR3 sequences; over 15% are singletons and the top ten take 25% to 30%. The data originate from a study of regulatory T cells in long-lasting Graves disease. Time point denoted: newly diagnosed GD, antithyroid drugs for less than 3 months. The TCR library used RNA extracted from PBMCs. The authors drew patients from an endocrinology department in Xi'an, China. Findings of the study overall: Because few samples were included, accuracy may have been lower.

This CDR3 has 13 amino acids. V dropped 8 bases and J dropped 7 bases, with 15 bases sitting between them. The germline gives CDR1 MNHEY, CDR2 SVGEGT. These data were also filed under a second study, of T cells in Graves' hyperthyroidism and ophthalmopathy. That source adds: The primer set for the first-round RT-PCR of the TCR CDR3 was HTBI.

The chain links TRBV6-2 or TRBV6-3 to TRBJ2-1, with D perhaps matching TRBD1 or TRBD2 (5 bases each). Sequences were derived from peripheral blood mononuclear cells (PBMCs), sampled at new diagnosis, from a patient treated with antithyroid drugs. The TCR comes from a man aged 35 to 55 with Graves disease. CDR3 protein: CASGTGMVNEQFF. In DNA, the CDR3 is TGTGCCAGCGGGACGGGGATGGTAAATGAGCAGTTCTTC.